A selection of T cell receptor beta chains follows, all from one sample in a study of glioma-infiltrating T cells after dendritic cell vaccination. The repertoire was sequenced with immunoSEQ multiplex PCR; TCRdb's copy has only in-frame clones and lacks some. The table shows about 65,000 clones, with roughly 86% occurring only once. The material sequenced was blood, taken after dendritic cell vaccination. The source is a human donor with glioblastoma. The CDR3 runs from the conserved cysteine through the conserved F or W. Fields, in order: D gene, clone size, J gene, V gene, CDR3 protein, CDR3 DNA. The D gene is left open where the match is weak. Clone sizes are given selectively: once, few, many, or a class where the clone is expanded.

d_call: NA; clone_size: once; j_call: TRBJ2-5; v_call: TRBV14; cdr3_aa: CASSQGTNRAAETQYF; cdr3_nt: TGTGCCAGCAGCCAAGGGACAAACAGGGCGGCGGAGACCCAGTACTTC
d_call: TRBD2; clone_size: NA; j_call: TRBJ2-7; v_call: TRBV2; cdr3_aa: CASSPQRGGYYEQYF; cdr3_nt: TGTGCCAGCAGCCCCCAACGGGGGGGGTACTACGAGCAGTACTTC
d_call: TRBD1; clone_size: NA; j_call: TRBJ1-1; v_call: TRBV18; cdr3_aa: CASSGAGGSMNTEAFF; cdr3_nt: TGTGCCAGCTCTGGGGCAGGGGGCTCCATGAACACTGAAGCTTTCTTT
d_call: TRBD1; clone_size: NA; j_call: TRBJ2-4; v_call: TRBV7-8; cdr3_aa: CASSLAGTGGRNIQYF; cdr3_nt: TGTGCCAGCAGCTTAGCAGGGACAGGGGGGAGAAACATTCAGTACTTC
d_call: NA; clone_size: NA; j_call: TRBJ2-1; v_call: TRBV27; cdr3_aa: CASSLFVGRVNEQFF; cdr3_nt: TGTGCCAGCAGTTTATTTGTTGGGAGAGTCAATGAGCAGTTCTTC
d_call: NA; clone_size: NA; j_call: TRBJ1-3; v_call: TRBV30; cdr3_aa: CAWSGERTGYGNTIYF; cdr3_nt: TGTGCCTGGAGTGGGGAAAGAACAGGGTATGGAAACACCATATATTTT
d_call: TRBD1; clone_size: NA; j_call: TRBJ2-3; v_call: TRBV5-1; cdr3_aa: CASSKGQGTDTQYF; cdr3_nt: TGCGCCAGCAGCAAAGGACAGGGGACGGATACGCAGTATTTT
d_call: NA; clone_size: NA; j_call: TRBJ2-5; v_call: TRBV5-1; cdr3_aa: CASSPSRGETQYF; cdr3_nt: TGCGCCAGCAGCCCCAGTCGTGGAGAGACCCAGTACTTC
d_call: NA; clone_size: NA; j_call: TRBJ1-4; v_call: TRBV18; cdr3_aa: CASSGGEKLFF; cdr3_nt: TGTGCCAGCTCCGGGGGTGAAAAACTGTTTTTT
d_call: TRBD1; clone_size: NA; j_call: TRBJ1-5; v_call: TRBV29-1; cdr3_aa: CSVTPRDRDGNQPQHF; cdr3_nt: TGCAGCGTTACGCCCCGGGACAGGGACGGCAATCAGCCCCAGCATTTT
d_call: NA; clone_size: NA; j_call: TRBJ1-2; v_call: TRBV9; cdr3_aa: CASSEEGVSYGYTF; cdr3_nt: TGTGCCAGCTCCGAAGAGGGGGTTAGCTATGGCTACACCTTC
d_call: TRBD1; clone_size: NA; j_call: TRBJ2-2; v_call: TRBV9; cdr3_aa: CASSEQTGGRAGELFF; cdr3_nt: TGTGCCAGCAGCGAACAGACAGGGGGTCGCGCCGGGGAGCTGTTTTTT
d_call: TRBD1; clone_size: few; j_call: TRBJ1-2; v_call: TRBV5-1; cdr3_aa: CASSFESGGLYGYTF; cdr3_nt: TGCGCCAGCAGTTTCGAATCAGGGGGTTTGTATGGCTACACCTTC
d_call: NA; clone_size: NA; j_call: TRBJ2-3; v_call: TRBV6-1; cdr3_aa: CASSIRGTDTQYF; cdr3_nt: TGTGCCAGCAGTATCCGAGGCACAGATACGCAGTATTTT
d_call: NA; clone_size: NA; j_call: TRBJ1-1; v_call: TRBV5-5; cdr3_aa: CASSSSFGSGAFF; cdr3_nt: TGTGCCAGCAGCTCTAGTTTTGGGAGCGGCGCTTTCTTT
d_call: NA; clone_size: NA; j_call: TRBJ2-1; v_call: TRBV5-1; cdr3_aa: CASSPGSVAFF; cdr3_nt: TGCGCCAGCAGCCCGGGGAGCGTGGCGTTCTTC
d_call: NA; clone_size: NA; j_call: TRBJ1-1; v_call: TRBV5-1; cdr3_aa: CASSLTGDTEAFF; cdr3_nt: TGCGCCAGCAGCTTGACGGGTGACACTGAAGCTTTCTTT
d_call: TRBD1; clone_size: NA; j_call: TRBJ1-2; v_call: TRBV18; cdr3_aa: CASSPPDGQGYGYTF; cdr3_nt: TGTGCCAGCTCACCACCGGACGGACAGGGCTATGGCTACACCTTC
d_call: NA; clone_size: NA; j_call: TRBJ1-1; v_call: TRBV6-5; cdr3_aa: CASSYLAPGNTEAFF; cdr3_nt: TGTGCCAGCAGTTACCTAGCACCGGGGAACACTGAAGCTTTCTTT
d_call: NA; clone_size: NA; j_call: TRBJ1-1; v_call: TRBV4-1; cdr3_aa: CASSQEGRLNTEAFF; cdr3_nt: TGCGCCAGCAGCCAAGAAGGCAGGCTGAACACTGAAGCTTTCTTT
d_call: NA; clone_size: NA; j_call: TRBJ1-1; v_call: TRBV19; cdr3_aa: CASSFSPGRVEAFF; cdr3_nt: TGTGCCAGTAGTTTCTCACCCGGCCGGGTTGAAGCTTTCTTT
d_call: TRBD1; clone_size: NA; j_call: TRBJ1-2; v_call: TRBV2; cdr3_aa: CASRGLDRGHGYTF; cdr3_nt: TGTGCCAGCAGGGGCCTGGACAGGGGCCATGGCTACACCTTC
d_call: NA; clone_size: NA; j_call: TRBJ2-7; v_call: TRBV27; cdr3_aa: CASTPGRAPYEQYF; cdr3_nt: TGTGCCAGCACCCCCGGCAGGGCCCCCTACGAGCAGTACTTC
d_call: NA; clone_size: NA; j_call: TRBJ2-7; v_call: TRBV14; cdr3_aa: CASSQEKAGLYEQYF; cdr3_nt: TGTGCCAGCAGCCAAGAGAAGGCAGGGCTCTACGAGCAGTACTTC
d_call: NA; clone_size: NA; j_call: TRBJ1-4; v_call: TRBV11-1; cdr3_aa: CASSPGWGVEKLFF; cdr3_nt: TGTGCCAGCAGCCCCGGATGGGGAGTTGAAAAACTGTTTTTT
d_call: NA; clone_size: NA; j_call: TRBJ2-1; v_call: TRBV4-2; cdr3_aa: CASSLITGHGYNEQFF; cdr3_nt: TGTGCCAGCAGCCTAATTACGGGACACGGCTACAATGAGCAGTTCTTC
d_call: NA; clone_size: NA; j_call: TRBJ2-1; v_call: TRBV27; cdr3_aa: CASSFSTGSSYNEQFF; cdr3_nt: TGTGCCAGCAGTTTCTCTACGGGGAGCTCCTACAATGAGCAGTTCTTC
d_call: TRBD1; clone_size: NA; j_call: TRBJ2-5; v_call: TRBV30; cdr3_aa: CAWREQGLGTQYF; cdr3_nt: TGTGCCTGGAGAGAACAGGGGTTGGGGACCCAGTACTTC
d_call: NA; clone_size: NA; j_call: TRBJ1-1; v_call: TRBV6-4; cdr3_aa: CASSPGDRMNTEAFF; cdr3_nt: TGTGCCAGCAGTCCCGGAGACAGAATGAACACTGAAGCTTTCTTT
d_call: NA; clone_size: NA; j_call: TRBJ1-1; v_call: TRBV18; cdr3_aa: CASSPDRNEAFF; cdr3_nt: TGTGCCAGCTCCCCCGACAGGAACGAAGCTTTCTTT
d_call: TRBD1; clone_size: NA; j_call: TRBJ2-5; v_call: TRBV5-1; cdr3_aa: CASSKDRDEETQYF; cdr3_nt: TGCGCCAGCAGCAAGGACAGGGATGAAGAGACCCAGTACTTC
d_call: TRBD2; clone_size: NA; j_call: TRBJ2-5; v_call: TRBV19; cdr3_aa: CASSGQREGFGETQYF; cdr3_nt: TGTGCCAGTAGTGGCCAGCGGGAGGGGTTCGGAGAGACCCAGTACTTC
d_call: NA; clone_size: NA; j_call: TRBJ1-2; v_call: TRBV5-1; cdr3_aa: CASSQGHTGGYTF; cdr3_nt: TGCGCCAGCAGCCAGGGACACACCGGAGGCTACACCTTC
d_call: TRBD2; clone_size: NA; j_call: TRBJ2-3; v_call: TRBV4-3; cdr3_aa: CASSQDRSSGGPGVADTQYF; cdr3_nt: TGCGCCAGCAGCCAAGATCGGTCTAGCGGGGGCCCTGGGGTAGCAGATACGCAGTATTTT
d_call: NA; clone_size: NA; j_call: TRBJ1-1; v_call: TRBV7-2; cdr3_aa: CASQPGNTEAFF; cdr3_nt: TGTGCCAGCCAACCGGGGAACACTGAAGCTTTCTTT
d_call: TRBD2; clone_size: NA; j_call: TRBJ2-3; v_call: TRBV7-8; cdr3_aa: CASSLLMGGVDTQYF; cdr3_nt: TGTGCCAGCAGCTTACTAATGGGAGGGGTAGATACGCAGTATTTT
d_call: TRBD2; clone_size: NA; j_call: TRBJ2-1; v_call: TRBV5-4; cdr3_aa: CASSSRKGTGGVEQFF; cdr3_nt: TGTGCCAGCAGCTCCCGAAAGGGTACGGGAGGGGTTGAGCAGTTCTTC
d_call: NA; clone_size: NA; j_call: TRBJ2-7; v_call: TRBV27; cdr3_aa: CASKHPAGYEQYF; cdr3_nt: TGTGCCAGCAAGCACCCGGCGGGCTACGAGCAGTACTTC
d_call: NA; clone_size: NA; j_call: TRBJ2-5; v_call: TRBV6-6; cdr3_aa: CASSYGGLQETQYF; cdr3_nt: TGTGCCAGCAGTTACGGGGGCCTCCAAGAGACCCAGTACTTC
d_call: NA; clone_size: once; j_call: TRBJ2-1; v_call: TRBV4-3; cdr3_aa: CASSQDRESYNEQFF; cdr3_nt: TGCGCCAGCAGCCAAGACCGGGAGTCCTACAATGAGCAGTTCTTC
d_call: NA; clone_size: NA; j_call: TRBJ2-3; v_call: TRBV18; cdr3_aa: CASSPPPRDTQYF; cdr3_nt: TGTGCCAGCTCACCCCCCCCCAGAGATACGCAGTATTTT
d_call: TRBD1; clone_size: NA; j_call: TRBJ2-2; v_call: TRBV27; cdr3_aa: CASSLSDRGRGGELFF; cdr3_nt: TGTGCCAGCAGTTTGTCGGACAGGGGGCGCGGCGGGGAGCTGTTTTTT
d_call: TRBD1; clone_size: NA; j_call: TRBJ1-2; v_call: TRBV2; cdr3_aa: CASSEVAGGVYGYTF; cdr3_nt: TGTGCCAGCAGTGAAGTTGCAGGGGGCGTCTATGGCTACACCTTC
d_call: TRBD1; clone_size: NA; j_call: TRBJ2-7; v_call: TRBV19; cdr3_aa: CASSSGRGSSYEQYF; cdr3_nt: TGTGCCAGTAGTTCGGGCAGGGGGAGTTCCTACGAGCAGTACTTC
d_call: NA; clone_size: NA; j_call: TRBJ1-1; v_call: TRBV5-1; cdr3_aa: CASSHPGVDTEAFF; cdr3_nt: TGCGCCAGCAGCCACCCGGGGGTGGACACTGAAGCTTTCTTT
d_call: TRBD1; clone_size: NA; j_call: TRBJ1-1; v_call: TRBV5-4; cdr3_aa: CASSFGTGGTEAFF; cdr3_nt: TGTGCCAGCAGCTTTGGGACAGGGGGCACTGAAGCTTTCTTT